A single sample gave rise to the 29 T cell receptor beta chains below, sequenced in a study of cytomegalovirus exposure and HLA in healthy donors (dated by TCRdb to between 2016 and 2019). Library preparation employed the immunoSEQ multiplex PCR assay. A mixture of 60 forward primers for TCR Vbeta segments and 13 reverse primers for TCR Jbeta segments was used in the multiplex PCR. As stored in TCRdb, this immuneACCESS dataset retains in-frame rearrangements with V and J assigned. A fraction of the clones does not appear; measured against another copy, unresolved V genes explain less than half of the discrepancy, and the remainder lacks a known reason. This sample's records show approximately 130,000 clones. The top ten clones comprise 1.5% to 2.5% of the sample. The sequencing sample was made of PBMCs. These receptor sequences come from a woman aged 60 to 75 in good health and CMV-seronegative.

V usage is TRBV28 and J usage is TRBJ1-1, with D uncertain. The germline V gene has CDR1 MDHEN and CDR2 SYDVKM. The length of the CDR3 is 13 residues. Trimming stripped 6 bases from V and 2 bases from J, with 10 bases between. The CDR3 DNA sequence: TGTGCCAGCAGGGAGGTGGTTAACACTGAAGCTTTCTTT. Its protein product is CASREVVNTEAFF.

CDR3 bases: TGTGCCAGCAGCTACGACAGGGAAAGACACACTGAAGCTTTCTTT. The encoded protein is CASSYDRERHTEAFF. The chain combines TRBV5-8 with TRBJ1-1; 7 bases line up with TRBD1. The CDR3 is 15 amino acids. The germline V gene has CDR1 SGHTS and CDR2 YDEGEE. V dropped 3 bases and J dropped 3; count of bases not matched to a gene: 8. The variable domain in full, completed from reference TRBV5-8 and TRBJ1-1, reads EAGVTQSPTHLIKTRGQQATLRCSPISGHTSVYWYQQALGLGLQFLLWYDEGEERNRGNFPPRFSGRQFPNYSSELNVNALELEDSALYLCASSYDRERHTEAFFGQGTRLTVV.

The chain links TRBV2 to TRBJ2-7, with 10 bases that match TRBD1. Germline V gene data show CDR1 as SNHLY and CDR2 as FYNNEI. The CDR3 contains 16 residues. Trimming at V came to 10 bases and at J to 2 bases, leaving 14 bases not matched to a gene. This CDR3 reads CATGGQGFSPPYEQYF. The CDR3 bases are TGTGCCACCGGGGGACAGGGGTTTTCTCCCCCCTACGAGCAGTACTTC.

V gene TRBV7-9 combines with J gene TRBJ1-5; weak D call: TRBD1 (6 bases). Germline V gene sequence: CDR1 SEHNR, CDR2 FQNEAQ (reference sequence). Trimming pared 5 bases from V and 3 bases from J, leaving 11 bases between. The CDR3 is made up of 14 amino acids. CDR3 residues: CASSVGQTNQPQHF. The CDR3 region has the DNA TGTGCCAGCAGCGTCGGACAGACCAATCAGCCCCAGCATTTT.

The CDR3 region is CASSMDRSSYNEQFF. CDR3 nucleotides: TGTGCCAGTAGTATGGACAGGAGCTCCTACAATGAGCAGTTCTTC. V gene TRBV19 combines with J gene TRBJ2-1, with 7 bases aligning to TRBD1. This CDR3 has 15 amino acids. The J segment lost 0 bases and the V segment lost 3 bases, leaving 2 bases of the junction unmatched. Germline V CDR1 and CDR2: LNHDA, SQIVND (reference sequence).

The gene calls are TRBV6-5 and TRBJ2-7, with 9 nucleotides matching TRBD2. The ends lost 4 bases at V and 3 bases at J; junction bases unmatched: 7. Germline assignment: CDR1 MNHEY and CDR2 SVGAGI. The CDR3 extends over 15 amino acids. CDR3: CASSSTNSGSYEQYF. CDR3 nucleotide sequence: TGTGCCAGCAGTTCCACTAATAGCGGGAGCTACGAGCAGTACTTC.

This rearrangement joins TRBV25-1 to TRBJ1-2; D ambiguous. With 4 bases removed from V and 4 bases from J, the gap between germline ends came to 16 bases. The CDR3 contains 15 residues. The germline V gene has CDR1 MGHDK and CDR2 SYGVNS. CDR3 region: CASSATGELAYGYTF. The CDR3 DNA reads TGTGCCAGCAGTGCAACCGGGGAACTCGCCTATGGCTACACCTTC.

The CDR3 bases are TGCGCCAGCAGCTTGGGGGACAGGGACTACGAGCAGTACTTC. As protein: CASSLGDRDYEQYF. This rearrangement joins TRBV5-1 to TRBJ2-7, with 9 positions matching TRBD1. This CDR3 has 14 amino acids. After removal of 0 bases from V and 3 bases from J, the junction contained 1 base not matched to a gene. Looked up from germline, CDR1 is SGHRS and CDR2 is YFSETQ.

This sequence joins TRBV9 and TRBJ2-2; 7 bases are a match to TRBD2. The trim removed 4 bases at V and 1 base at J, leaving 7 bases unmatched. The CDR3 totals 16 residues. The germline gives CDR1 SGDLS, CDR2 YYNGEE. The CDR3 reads CASSPRGDENTGELFF. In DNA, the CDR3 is TGTGCCAGCAGCCCACGGGGGGACGAGAACACCGGGGAGCTGTTTTTT. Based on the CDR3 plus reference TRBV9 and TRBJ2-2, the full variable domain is DSGVTQTPKHLITATGQRVTLRCSPRSGDLSVYWYQQSLDQGLQFLIQYYNGEERAKGNILERFSAQQFPDLHSELNLSSLELGDSALYFCASSPRGDENTGELFFGEGSRLTVL.

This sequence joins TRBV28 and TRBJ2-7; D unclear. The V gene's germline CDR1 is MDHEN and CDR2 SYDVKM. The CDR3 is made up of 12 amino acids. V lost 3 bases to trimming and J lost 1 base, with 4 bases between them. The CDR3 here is CASSLLSYEQYF. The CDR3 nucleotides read TGTGCCAGCAGTTTGTTATCCTACGAGCAGTACTTC.

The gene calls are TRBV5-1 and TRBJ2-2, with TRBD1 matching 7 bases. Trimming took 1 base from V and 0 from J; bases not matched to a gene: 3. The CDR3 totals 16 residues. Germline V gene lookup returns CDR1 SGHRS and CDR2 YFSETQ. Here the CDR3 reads CASSLFQGANTGELFF. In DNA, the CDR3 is TGCGCCAGCAGCTTGTTCCAGGGGGCGAACACCGGGGAGCTGTTTTTT.

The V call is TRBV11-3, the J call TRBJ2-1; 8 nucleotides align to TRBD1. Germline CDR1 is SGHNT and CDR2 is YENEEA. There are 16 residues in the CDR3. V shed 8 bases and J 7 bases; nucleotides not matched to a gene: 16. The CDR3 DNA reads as TGTGCCAGCGGTTACTCGACAGGGGCCGGATCTAATGAGCAGTTCTTC. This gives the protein CASGYSTGAGSNEQFF.

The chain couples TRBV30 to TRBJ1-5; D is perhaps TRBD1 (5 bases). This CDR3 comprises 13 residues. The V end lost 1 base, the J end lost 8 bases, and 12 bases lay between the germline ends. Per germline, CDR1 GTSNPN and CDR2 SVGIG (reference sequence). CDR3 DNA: TGTGCCTGGAGTGCCAGGGTGGTCGAGCCCCAGCATTTT. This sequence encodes CAWSARVVEPQHF.

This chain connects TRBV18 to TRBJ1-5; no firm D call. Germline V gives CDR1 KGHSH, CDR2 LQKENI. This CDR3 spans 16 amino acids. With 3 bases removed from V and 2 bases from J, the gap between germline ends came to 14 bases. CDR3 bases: TGTGCCAGCTCACCCCGGGCCCCGCGGGGCAATCAGCCCCAGCATTTT. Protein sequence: CASSPRAPRGNQPQHF.

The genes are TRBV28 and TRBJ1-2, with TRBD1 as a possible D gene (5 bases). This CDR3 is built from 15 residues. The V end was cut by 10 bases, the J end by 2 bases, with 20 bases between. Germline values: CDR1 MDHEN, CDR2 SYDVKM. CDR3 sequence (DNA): TGTGCCACCCACTGGCAGGGCGGTTTAAACTATGGCTACACCTTC. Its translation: CATHWQGGLNYGYTF.

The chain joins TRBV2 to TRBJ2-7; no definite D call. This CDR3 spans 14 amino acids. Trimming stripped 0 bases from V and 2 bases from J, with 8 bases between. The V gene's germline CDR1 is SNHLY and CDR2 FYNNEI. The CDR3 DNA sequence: TGTGCCAGCAGTGAAGCTCCATTAGCCTACGAGCAGTACTTC. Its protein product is CASSEAPLAYEQYF.

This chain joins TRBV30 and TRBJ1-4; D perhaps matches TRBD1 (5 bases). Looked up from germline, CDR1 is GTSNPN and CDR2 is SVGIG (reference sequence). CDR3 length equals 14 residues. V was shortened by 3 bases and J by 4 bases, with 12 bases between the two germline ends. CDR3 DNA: TGTGCCTGGAGGGGGGGAACTATTAATGAAAAACTGTTTTTT. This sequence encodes CAWRGGTINEKLFF.

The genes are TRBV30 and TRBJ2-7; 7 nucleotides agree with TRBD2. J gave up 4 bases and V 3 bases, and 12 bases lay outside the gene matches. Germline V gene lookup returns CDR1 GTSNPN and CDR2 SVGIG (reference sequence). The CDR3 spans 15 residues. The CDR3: CAWRGSGTMPYEQYF. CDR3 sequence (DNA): TGTGCCTGGAGGGGGTCGGGGACTATGCCATACGAGCAGTACTTC.

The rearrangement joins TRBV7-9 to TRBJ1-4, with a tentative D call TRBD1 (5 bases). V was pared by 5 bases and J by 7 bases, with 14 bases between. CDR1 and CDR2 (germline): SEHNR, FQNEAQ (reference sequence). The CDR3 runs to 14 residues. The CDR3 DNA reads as TGTGCCAGCAGCGCGGGGGGTGGATCTGAAAAACTGTTTTTT. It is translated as CASSAGGGSEKLFF.

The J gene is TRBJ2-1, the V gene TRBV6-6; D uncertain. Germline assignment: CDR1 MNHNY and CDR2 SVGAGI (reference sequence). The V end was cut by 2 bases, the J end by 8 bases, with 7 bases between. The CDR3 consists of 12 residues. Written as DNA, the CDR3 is TGTGCCAGCAGTTACCCAGTCGATGAGCAGTTCTTC. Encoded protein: CASSYPVDEQFF.

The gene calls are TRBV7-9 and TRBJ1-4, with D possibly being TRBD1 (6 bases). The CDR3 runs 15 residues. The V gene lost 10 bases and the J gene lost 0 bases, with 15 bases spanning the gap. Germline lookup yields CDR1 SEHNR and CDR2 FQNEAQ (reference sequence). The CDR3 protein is CATQTGFATNEKLFF. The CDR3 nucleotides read TGTGCCACTCAGACAGGATTTGCAACTAATGAAAAACTGTTTTTT.

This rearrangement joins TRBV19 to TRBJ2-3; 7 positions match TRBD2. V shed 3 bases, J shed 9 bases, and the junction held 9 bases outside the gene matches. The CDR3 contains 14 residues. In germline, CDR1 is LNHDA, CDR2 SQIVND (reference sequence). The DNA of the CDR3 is TGTGCCAGTAGTATGGACCACCCCGGGGGGACGCAGTATTTT. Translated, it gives CASSMDHPGGTQYF.

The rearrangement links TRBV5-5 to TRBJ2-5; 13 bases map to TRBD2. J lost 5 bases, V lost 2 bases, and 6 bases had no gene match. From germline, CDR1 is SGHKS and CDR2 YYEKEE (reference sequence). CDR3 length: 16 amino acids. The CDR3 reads CASSLGATSGGETQYF. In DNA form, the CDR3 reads TGTGCCAGCAGCTTAGGGGCGACTAGCGGGGGGGAGACCCAGTACTTC. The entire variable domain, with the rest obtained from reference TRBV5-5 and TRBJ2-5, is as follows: DAGVTQSPTHLIKTRGQQVTLRCSPISGHKSVSWYQQVLGQGPQFIFQYYEKEERGRGNFPDRFSARQFPNYSSELNVNALLLGDSALYLCASSLGATSGGETQYFGPGTRLLVL.

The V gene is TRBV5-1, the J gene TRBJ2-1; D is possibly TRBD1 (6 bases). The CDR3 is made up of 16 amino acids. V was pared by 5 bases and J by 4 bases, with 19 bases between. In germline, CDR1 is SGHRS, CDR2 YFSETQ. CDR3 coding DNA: TGCGCCAGCAGTCCAGATTGGTCAGGGGCTTACAATGAGCAGTTCTTC. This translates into CASSPDWSGAYNEQFF.

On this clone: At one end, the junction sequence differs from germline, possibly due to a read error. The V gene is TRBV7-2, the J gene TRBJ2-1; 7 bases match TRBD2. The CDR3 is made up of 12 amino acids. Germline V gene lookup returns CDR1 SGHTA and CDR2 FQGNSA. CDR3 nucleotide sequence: TGTGCCAGCAGTCGAGATACTAGCGCGAACGTCTTC. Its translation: CASSRDTSANVF.

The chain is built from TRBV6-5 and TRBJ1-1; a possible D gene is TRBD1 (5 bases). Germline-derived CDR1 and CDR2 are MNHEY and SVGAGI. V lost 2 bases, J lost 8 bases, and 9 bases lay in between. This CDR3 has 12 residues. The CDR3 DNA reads TGTGCCAGCAGTTACAGGGGAGGAGAAGCTTTCTTT. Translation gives CASSYRGGEAFF.

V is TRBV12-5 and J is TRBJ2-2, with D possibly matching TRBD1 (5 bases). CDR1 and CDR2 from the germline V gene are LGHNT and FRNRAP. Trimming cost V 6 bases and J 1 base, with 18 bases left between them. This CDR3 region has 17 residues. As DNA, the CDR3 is TGTGCTAGTGGCCCCACCAGCGAGACAGTGAACACCGGGGAGCTGTTTTTT. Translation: CASGPTSETVNTGELFF.

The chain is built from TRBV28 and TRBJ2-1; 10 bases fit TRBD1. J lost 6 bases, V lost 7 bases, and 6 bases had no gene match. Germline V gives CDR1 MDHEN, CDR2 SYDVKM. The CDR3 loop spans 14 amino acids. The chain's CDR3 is CASITGTGVNEQFF. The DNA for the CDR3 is TGTGCCAGCATAACCGGGACAGGGGTCAATGAGCAGTTCTTC.

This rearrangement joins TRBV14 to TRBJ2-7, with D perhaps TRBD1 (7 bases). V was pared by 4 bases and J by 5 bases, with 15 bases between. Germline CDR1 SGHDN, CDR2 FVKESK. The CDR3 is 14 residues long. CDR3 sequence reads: CASSRLGQANEQYF. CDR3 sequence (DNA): TGTGCCAGCAGCCGACTAGGACAGGCTAACGAGCAGTACTTC. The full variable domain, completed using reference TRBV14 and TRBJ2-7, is EAGVTQFPSHSVIEKGQTVTLRCDPISGHDNLYWYRRVMGKEIKFLLHFVKESKQDESGMPNNRFLAERTGGTYSTLKVQPAELEDSGVYFCASSRLGQANEQYFGPGTRLTVT.